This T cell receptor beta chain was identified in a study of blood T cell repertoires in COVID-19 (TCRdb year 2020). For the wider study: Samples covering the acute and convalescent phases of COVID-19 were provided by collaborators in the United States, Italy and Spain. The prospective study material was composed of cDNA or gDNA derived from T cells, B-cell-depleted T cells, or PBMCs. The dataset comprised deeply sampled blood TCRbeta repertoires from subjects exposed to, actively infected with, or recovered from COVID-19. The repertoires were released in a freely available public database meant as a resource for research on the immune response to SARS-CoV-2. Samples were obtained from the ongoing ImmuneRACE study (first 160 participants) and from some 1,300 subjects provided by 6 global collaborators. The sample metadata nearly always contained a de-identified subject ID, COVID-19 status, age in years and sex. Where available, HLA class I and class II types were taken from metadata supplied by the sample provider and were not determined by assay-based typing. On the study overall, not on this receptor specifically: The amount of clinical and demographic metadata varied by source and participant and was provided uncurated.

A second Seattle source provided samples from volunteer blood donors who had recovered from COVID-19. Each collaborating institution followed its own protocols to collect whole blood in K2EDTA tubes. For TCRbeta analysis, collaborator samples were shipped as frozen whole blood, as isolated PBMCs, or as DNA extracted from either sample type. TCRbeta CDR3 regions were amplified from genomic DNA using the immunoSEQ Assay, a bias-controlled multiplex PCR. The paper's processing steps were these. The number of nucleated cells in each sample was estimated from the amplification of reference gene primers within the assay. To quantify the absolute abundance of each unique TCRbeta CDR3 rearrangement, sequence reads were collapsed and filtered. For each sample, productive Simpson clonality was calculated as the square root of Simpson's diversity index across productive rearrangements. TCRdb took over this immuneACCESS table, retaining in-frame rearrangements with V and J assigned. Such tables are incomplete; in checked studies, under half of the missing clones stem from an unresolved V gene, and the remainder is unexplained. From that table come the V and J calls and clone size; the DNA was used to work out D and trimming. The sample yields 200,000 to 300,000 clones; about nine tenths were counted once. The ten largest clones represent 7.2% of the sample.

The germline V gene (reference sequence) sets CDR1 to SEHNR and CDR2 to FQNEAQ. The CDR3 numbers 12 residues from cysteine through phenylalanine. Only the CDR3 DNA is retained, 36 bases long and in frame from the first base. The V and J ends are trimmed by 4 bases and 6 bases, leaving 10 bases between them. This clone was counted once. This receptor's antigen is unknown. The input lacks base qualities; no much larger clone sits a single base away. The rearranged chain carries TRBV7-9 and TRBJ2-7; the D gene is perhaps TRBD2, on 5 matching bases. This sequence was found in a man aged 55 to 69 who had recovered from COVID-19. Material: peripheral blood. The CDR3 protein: CASSWTRGEQYF. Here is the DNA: TGTGCCAGCAGCTGGACCCGGGGCGAGCAGTACTTC. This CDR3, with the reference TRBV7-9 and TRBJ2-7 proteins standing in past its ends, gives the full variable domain DTGVSQNPRHKITKRGQNVTFRCDPISEHNRLYWYRQTLGQGPEFLTYFQNEAQLEKSRLLSDRFSAERPKGSFSTLEIQRTEQGDSAMYLCASSWTRGEQYFGPGTRLTVT.